Sequencing of this T cell receptor (beta chain) was carried out in a study of T cells in Graves' hyperthyroidism and ophthalmopathy. Overall study context: Peripheral blood draws took place at initial diagnosis, ahead of any treatment.

This clonotype appeared many times. The antigen remains undetermined. The CDR3 regions of TCR beta were amplified from RNA transcripts. The TCR CDR3 was amplified in a first-round RT-PCR using the HTBI primer set. MiXCR, applied by TCRdb to the multiplex PCR reads, yields one record per CDR3 protein. Altogether 200,000 to 250,000 distinct CDR3 sequences are present, about a sixth being singletons, with the ten largest covering 50%. Study findings and constraints: It was a median roughly six months before onset that the model predicted ophthalmopathy.

V shed 0 bases and J shed 7 bases, with 13 bases lying between them. The CDR3 totals 15 residues. Per germline, CDR1 LGHDT and CDR2 YNNKEL (reference sequence). Patients aged 18 to 65 with hyperthyroidism were newly diagnosed, with duration under 2 months. Criteria for exclusion of patients were uncontrolled infection, other autoimmune disease, pregnancy or lactation. The chain joins TRBV3-1 to TRBJ2-1, with D possibly TRBD2 on 6 matching bases. The TCR was taken from a man in his fifties with Graves' hyperthyroidism. Sequencing used blood. CDR3 DNA: TGTGCCAGCAGCCAAGATATCACTAGCCCGAATGAGCAGTTCTTC. Translated: CASSQDITSPNEQFF.